The 4 T cell receptor beta chains in this list originate from one sample, sequenced in a study of T-cell reconstitution after alpha-beta-depleted transplantation in children. Researchers prepared the TCRbeta library using unique molecular identifiers, the study reports. TCRdb fed the PCR reads into MiXCR, producing one record per CDR3 protein. The data contain about 90,000 distinct CDR3 sequences, 7% to 10% of them singletons. The sequenced sample was PBMCs from the stem cell graft donor, obtained from the stem cell graft. The receptors were sampled from a human donor who donated a stem cell graft to a child with congenital amegakaryocytic thrombocytopenia.

The rearrangement links TRBV7-9 to TRBJ1-5; D uncertain. CDR3 length: 15 amino acids. CDR1 and CDR2 from the germline V gene are SEHNR and FQNEAQ (reference sequence). V dropped 6 bases and J dropped 5 bases, with 17 bases sitting between them. In DNA, the CDR3 is TGTGCCAGCAGGCCAAACCGGCTAGAGGATCAGCCCCAGCATTTT. Its translation: CASRPNRLEDQPQHF. Drawing the rest from reference TRBV7-9 and TRBJ1-5, the complete variable domain is DTGVSQNPRHKITKRGQNVTFRCDPISEHNRLYWYRQTLGQGPEFLTYFQNEAQLEKSRLLSDRFSAERPKGSFSTLEIQRTEQGDSAMYLCASRPNRLEDQPQHFGDGTRLSIL.

Ten or more counts support this clonotype. This chain connects TRBV5-1 to TRBJ2-1; 7 nucleotides line up with TRBD1. The CDR3 is made up of 16 amino acids. J lost 10 bases, V lost 3 bases, and 16 bases had no gene match. Germline values: CDR1 SGHRS, CDR2 YFSETQ. The CDR3 sequence is CASSSGGVGQDREQFF. The DNA of the CDR3 is TGCGCCAGCAGCTCCGGTGGGGTTGGACAGGATAGAGAGCAGTTCTTC.

This clonotype was detected ten times or more. DNA for the CDR3: TGCAGTGCTAGGGAGGACAGCTTCACAGATACGCAGTATTTT. Protein: CSAREDSFTDTQYF. The chain couples TRBV20-1 to TRBJ2-3; TRBD1 might be the D (6 bases). The V and J ends lost 3 bases and 2 bases respectively, with 12 bases between them. Looked up from germline, CDR1 is DFQATT and CDR2 is SNEGSKA (reference sequence). The CDR3 has 14 residues.

In its sample, this clonotype was seen many times. The chain links TRBV6-5 to TRBJ2-5, with D perhaps being TRBD1 or TRBD2 (5 bases each). V was cut by 4 bases and J by 4 bases, with 13 bases left in between. Germline V gives CDR1 MNHEY, CDR2 SVGAGI. The CDR3 runs to 14 residues. Here the CDR3 DNA reads TGTGCCAGCAGTTGGGGGATCTCCGGAGAGACCCAGTACTTC. Protein product: CASSWGISGETQYF.